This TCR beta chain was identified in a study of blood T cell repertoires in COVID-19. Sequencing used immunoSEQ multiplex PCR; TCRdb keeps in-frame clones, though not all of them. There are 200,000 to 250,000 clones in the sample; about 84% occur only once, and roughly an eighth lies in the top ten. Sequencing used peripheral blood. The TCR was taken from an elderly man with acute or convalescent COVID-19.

The CDR3 reads CASSLNSGSTGELFF. The CDR3 nucleotides are TGTGCCAGCAGCTTAAATAGCGGCTCCACCGGGGAGCTGTTTTTT. The gene calls are TRBV11-1 and TRBJ2-2, with a tentative D call TRBD2 (6 bases). The CDR3 length is 15 residues. Trimming cost V 2 bases and J 4 bases, with 11 bases left between them. Germline lookup yields CDR1 SGHAT and CDR2 FQDESV (reference sequence).